Listed here is a single T cell receptor (beta chain). Its antigen is undetermined. The data belong to a study of cytomegalovirus exposure and HLA in healthy donors. The germline V gene encodes CDR1 SNHLY and CDR2 FYNNEI. The trim removed 2 bases at V and 2 bases at J, leaving 4 bases unmatched. The CDR3 has 15 amino acids. Study outcomes and limitations: Across HLA loci, a later analysis found differing TCR association rates, with DRB1 most and HLA-C fewest. Later analysis found that TCR beta chains associated with HLA were more clonally expanded than other, equally common chains.

Primers included in the PCR were 60 Vbeta and 13 Jbeta primers. Using immunoSEQ multiplex PCR, the repertoire was profiled, and TCRdb retains in-frame clones only, with some absent. The sample lists 150,000 to 200,000 clones, 77% seen once, with less than 1.5% in the top ten. The sequencing input was PBMCs. The V and J genes are TRBV2 and TRBJ1-1, with 8 bases identical to TRBD1. The TCR sequence derives from a man between 18 and 35 years old in good health and CMV-seronegative. CDR3 sequence: CASSERGQANTEAFF. The CDR3, as DNA: TGTGCCAGCAGTGAACGGGGACAGGCCAACACTGAAGCTTTCTTT.